This T cell receptor beta chain was profiled in a study of tumor-infiltrating lymphocytes in primary liver carcinoma. The CDR3 totals 17 residues. V was clipped by 5 bases and J by 8 bases; unmatched bases: 14. Germline-derived CDR1 and CDR2 are SGHAT and FQNNGV. Note on this clonotype: Its antigen is unknown.

Study results and limitations: Present in all five tumor regions were only about 7.5-25% of the top clones.

Unsorted bulk tissue (roughly 18-32 mg) underwent RNA and DNA co-extraction. Uniformly, tumor samples exhibited a viable tumor cell fraction exceeding 80%. With around 520 ng total RNA as template and a constant-region primer, TCR beta cDNA was made. Nested multiplex PCR, run for three rounds with slightly modified ARM-PCR, yielded TCR beta libraries. Rounds one and two of PCR, each of approximately 11 cycles, were primed with TRBV1-TRBV30 forward primers and a C-beta reverse primer. TCRdb recomputed calls from the multiplex PCR reads with MiXCR, one row per CDR3 protein. The sample lists approximately 92,000 distinct CDR3 sequences, approximately 71% occurring once.

The chain links TRBV11-2 to TRBJ2-1; 11 nucleotides line up with TRBD2. The TCR comes from a woman in her sixties or seventies with primary liver carcinoma and hepatitis B virus infection. Sequenced: liver tumor tissue from sampling region 5. The subset here: tumor region T5, tumor centre. DNA for the CDR3: TGTGCCAGCAGCAAGAGAGTAGCGGGAGGGCCGAGGGATGAGCAGTTCTTC. This sequence encodes CASSKRVAGGPRDEQFF.